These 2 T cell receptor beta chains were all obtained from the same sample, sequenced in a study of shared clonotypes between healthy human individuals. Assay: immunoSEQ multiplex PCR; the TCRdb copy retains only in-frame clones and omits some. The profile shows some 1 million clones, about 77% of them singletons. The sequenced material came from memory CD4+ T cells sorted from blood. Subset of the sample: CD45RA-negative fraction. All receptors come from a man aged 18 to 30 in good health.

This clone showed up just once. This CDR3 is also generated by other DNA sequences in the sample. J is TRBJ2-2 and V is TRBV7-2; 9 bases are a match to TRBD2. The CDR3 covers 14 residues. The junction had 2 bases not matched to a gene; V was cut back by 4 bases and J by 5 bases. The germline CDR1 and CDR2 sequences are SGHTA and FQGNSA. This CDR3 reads CASSWGLATGELFF. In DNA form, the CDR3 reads TGTGCCAGCAGCTGGGGACTAGCTACCGGGGAGCTGTTTTTT. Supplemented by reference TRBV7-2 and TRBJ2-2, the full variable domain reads GAGVSQSPSNKVTEKGKDVELRCDPISGHTALYWYRQSLGQGLEFLIYFQGNSAPDKSGLPSDRFSAERTGGSVSTLTIQRTQQEDSAVYLCASSWGLATGELFFGEGSRLTVL.

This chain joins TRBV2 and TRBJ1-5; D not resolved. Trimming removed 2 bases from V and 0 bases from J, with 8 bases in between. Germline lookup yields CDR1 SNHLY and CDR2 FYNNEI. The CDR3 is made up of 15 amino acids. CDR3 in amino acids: CASSETSTSNQPQHF. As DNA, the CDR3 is TGTGCCAGCAGTGAAACCTCTACTAGCAATCAGCCCCAGCATTTT.